This T cell receptor beta chain was found in a study of CD8+ T cells in alopecia areata. Whole-study context: Twice a day, 5 to 10 mg of oral tofacitinib was administered to treated patients. Whole-study results and caveats: Both scalp clonality and the expanded CD8+ clones among the top 100 showed a significant decrease with tofacitinib.

A remark on this clone: The antigen remains unidentified.

V lost 4 bases and J lost 0, with 15 bases in between. Germline loops: CDR1 GTSNPN, CDR2 SVGIG (reference sequence). CDR3 length equals 16 residues. Indicated treatment: oral pan-JAK inhibitor, 5-10 mg twice daily. After isolation, RNA underwent reverse transcription to generate cDNA as the sequencing template. TCRdb's copy holds only in-frame clones and misses some; the assay was immunoSEQ multiplex PCR. This table holds around 100,000 clones, 50% to 60% found once. This specimen was CD8+ T cells sorted from blood, taken between weeks 55 and 65, from a patient treated with tofacitinib. The V and J genes are TRBV30 and TRBJ2-2, with a possible D match to TRBD1 (5 bases). This TCR was sampled from a human donor with alopecia areata. In nucleotides, the CDR3 is TGTGCCTGGAACCCTAACAGGTTCGCGAACACCGGGGAGCTGTTTTTT. Amino acids: CAWNPNRFANTGELFF.